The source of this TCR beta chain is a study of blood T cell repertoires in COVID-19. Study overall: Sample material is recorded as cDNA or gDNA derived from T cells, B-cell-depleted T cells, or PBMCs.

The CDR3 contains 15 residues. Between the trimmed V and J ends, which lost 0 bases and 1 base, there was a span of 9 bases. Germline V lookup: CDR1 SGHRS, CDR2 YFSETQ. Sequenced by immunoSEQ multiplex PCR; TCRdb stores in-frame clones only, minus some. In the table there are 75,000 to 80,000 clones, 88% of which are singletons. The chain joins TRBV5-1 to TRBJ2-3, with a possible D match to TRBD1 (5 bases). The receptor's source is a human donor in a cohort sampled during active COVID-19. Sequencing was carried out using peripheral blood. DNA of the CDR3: TGCGCCAGCAGCTTGGTGGGGCGCGGCACAGATACGCAGTATTTT. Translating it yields CASSLVGRGTDTQYF.